These 18 T cell receptor beta chains came from one sample sequenced in a study of shared clonotypes between healthy human individuals. TCRdb's table, derived via immunoSEQ multiplex PCR, lists solely in-frame clones and lacks some. The table has over a million clones, 70% to 80% seen once; the top ten hold 0.6% to 0.75%. Source material: memory CD4+ T cells from PBMCs. Subset meaning: CD45RA-negative fraction. The receptor set was obtained from a man between 18 and 29 years old in good health. Some clones in this sample may be carry-over from other donors' samples.

The V call is TRBV5-6, the J call TRBJ2-3, with 15 bases that match TRBD2. Unmatched junction bases numbered 12, after V lost 4 bases and J lost 3 bases. This CDR3 has 19 residues. The germline gives CDR1 SGHDT, CDR2 YYEEEE. DNA of the CDR3: TGTGCCAGCAGCGGAACGGGACTAGCGGGAGGCGGAAGAACAGATACGCAGTATTTT. Protein product: CASSGTGLAGGGRTDTQYF.

The chain is built from TRBV4-1 and TRBJ2-1, with 9 nucleotides matching TRBD2. The CDR3 contains 16 residues. The V segment lost 4 bases and the J segment 9 bases; nucleotides outside the gene matches: 13. Germline V gives CDR1 MGHRA, CDR2 YSYEKL. CDR3 in amino acids: CASSRRTSEAVAEQFF. The DNA for the CDR3 is TGCGCCAGCAGCCGACGGACTAGCGAGGCAGTGGCTGAGCAGTTCTTC.

This clone was recorded a few times. V gene TRBV6-1 combines with J gene TRBJ1-2, with D hard to call. This CDR3 is 12 amino acids long. Germline V lookup: CDR1 MNHNS, CDR2 SASEGT. The germline V and J ends were trimmed by 8 bases and 1 base, with 8 bases remaining between them. CDR3 amino acids: CASQRVNYGYTF. The CDR3 nucleotides read TGTGCCAGCCAGAGAGTTAACTATGGCTACACCTTC.

V and J are TRBV9 and TRBJ1-1; tentatively, D is TRBD1 (5 bases). Trimming removed 3 bases at V and 1 base at J, with 10 bases between. This CDR3 comprises 14 residues. CDR1 is SGDLS and CDR2 is YYNGEE in the germline V gene. This CDR3 reads CASSAGGWNTEAFF. In nucleotides, the CDR3 is TGTGCCAGCAGCGCTGGGGGATGGAACACTGAAGCTTTCTTT.

The genes are TRBV2 and TRBJ2-7; D possibly corresponds to TRBD2 (6 bases). The V end lost 8 bases, the J end lost 4 bases, and 12 bases lay between the germline ends. Germline CDR1 SNHLY, CDR2 FYNNEI. The CDR3 runs to 12 residues. The CDR3 DNA reads as TGTGCCAGCCAACTGACTAGTTACGAGCAGTACTTC. Translating it yields CASQLTSYEQYF.

This chain links TRBV29-1 with TRBJ2-7; D is uncertain. In germline, CDR1 is SQVTM, CDR2 ANQGSEA. Trimming took 6 bases from V and 1 from J, leaving 13 bases between them. The CDR3 is 13 amino acids. For the CDR3, the DNA is TGCAGCGTCGCTCTTCAGTTATCCTACGAGCAGTACTTC. Protein: CSVALQLSYEQYF.

The chain links TRBV2 to TRBJ2-3; TRBD2 aligns across 8 bases. V lost 6 bases to trimming and J lost 3 bases; unmatched junction nucleotides: 5. Germline loops: CDR1 SNHLY, CDR2 FYNNEI. The CDR3 extends over 14 amino acids. CDR3 nucleotide sequence: TGTGCCAGCAGGGCCTCTAGCGGGACAGATACGCAGTATTTT. It is translated as CASRASSGTDTQYF.

The chain links TRBV5-5 to TRBJ2-5; no definite D call. This CDR3 region has 13 residues. The germline CDR1 and CDR2 sequences are SGHKS and YYEKEE (reference sequence). Trimming cost V 5 bases and J 5 bases, with 13 bases left between them. The CDR3 region has the DNA TGTGCCAGCAGACCCGGTCCGGTCGAGACCCAGTACTTC. Its translation is CASRPGPVETQYF.

Worth noting for this clone: One end of the junction is discordant with germline, which a read error may explain. Other DNA sequences in the sample encode the same CDR3. The rearrangement uses TRBV18 and TRBJ2-7, with TRBD1 matching over 7 bases. CDR3 length: 13 amino acids. Germline CDR1 KGHSH, CDR2 LQKENI. The CDR3 DNA reads TGTGCCAGCTCCCCACAGGGGCTATACGAGCAGTACTTC. Residues: CASSPQGLYEQYF.

Only one count was recorded for this clone. The chain uses TRBV19 and TRBJ1-2, with 8 bases fitting TRBD1. This CDR3 is 13 amino acids long. Germline CDR1 LNHDA, CDR2 SQIVND (reference sequence). The junction had 1 base not matched to a gene; V was cut back by 2 bases and J by 5 bases. CDR3 nucleotides: TGTGCCAGTAGTATACGGACAGGGTATGGCTACACCTTC. This sequence encodes CASSIRTGYGYTF.

The J gene is TRBJ1-2, the V gene TRBV5-1, with TRBD1 matching 11 bases. V lost 4 bases and J lost 4; bases outside the gene matches: 6. This CDR3 spans 15 amino acids. Germline CDR1 SGHRS, CDR2 YFSETQ. CDR3 sequence: CASSLGTGGPYGYTF. The CDR3 nucleotides are TGCGCCAGCAGCCTAGGGACAGGGGGGCCCTATGGCTACACCTTC.

V and J are TRBV18 and TRBJ1-2, with D perhaps TRBD1 (6 bases). Trimming pared 2 bases from V and 1 base from J, leaving 14 bases between. The CDR3 contains 16 residues. Germline V lookup: CDR1 KGHSH, CDR2 LQKENI. CDR3 in amino acids: CASSPEGGLSNYGYTF. The CDR3 DNA reads TGTGCCAGCTCACCAGAAGGGGGGCTAAGTAACTATGGCTACACCTTC. Together with reference TRBV18 and TRBJ1-2, the CDR3 gives the full variable domain: NAGVMQNPRHLVRRRGQEARLRCSPMKGHSHVYWYRQLPEEGLKFMVYLQKENIIDESGMPKERFSAEFPKEGPSILRIQQVVRGDSAAYFCASSPEGGLSNYGYTFGSGTRLTVV.

As regards this clone: Other DNA sequences within the sample encode an identical CDR3. The chain recombines TRBV5-1 with TRBJ1-2, with 11 bases that match TRBD1. This CDR3 region has 14 residues. V shed 4 bases, J shed 4 bases, and the junction held 3 bases outside the gene matches. CDR1 is SGHRS, CDR2 YFSETQ, per germline. Here the CDR3 DNA reads TGCGCCAGCAGCCCAGGGACAGGGGGCTATGGCTACACCTTC. Encoded protein: CASSPGTGGYGYTF.

The gene calls are TRBV5-1 and TRBJ2-7; D not certain. Trimming removed 5 bases at V and 0 bases at J, with 12 bases between. The CDR3 consists of 14 residues. The germline gives CDR1 SGHRS, CDR2 YFSETQ. CDR3 nucleotides: TGCGCCAGCAGATCCTTAGGAAGCTCCTACGAGCAGTACTTC. Protein sequence: CASRSLGSSYEQYF.

This chain links TRBV5-1 with TRBJ2-2, with D perhaps matching TRBD2 (6 bases). Per germline, CDR1 SGHRS and CDR2 YFSETQ. V was trimmed by 1 base and J by 4 bases, leaving 8 bases between them. CDR3 length: 14 amino acids. In DNA form, the CDR3 reads TGCGCCAGCAGCTTGATGGGGGGCACCGGGGAGCTGTTTTTT. Translated, it gives CASSLMGGTGELFF.

CDR3 in DNA: TGTGCCAGCCATCTAGCGGGAGGCCGGGGAGAGACCCAGTACTTC. Amino acids: CASHLAGGRGETQYF. The V call is TRBV18, the J call TRBJ2-5; 11 nucleotides match TRBD2. Germline-derived CDR1 and CDR2 are KGHSH and LQKENI. V lost 8 bases to trimming and J lost 4 bases; unmatched junction nucleotides: 9. This CDR3 region has 15 residues. The variable domain in full, completed from reference TRBV18 and TRBJ2-5, reads NAGVMQNPRHLVRRRGQEARLRCSPMKGHSHVYWYRQLPEEGLKFMVYLQKENIIDESGMPKERFSAEFPKEGPSILRIQQVVRGDSAAYFCASHLAGGRGETQYFGPGTRLLVL.

The chain links TRBV4-3 to TRBJ2-7; D remains unclear. Germline V CDR1 and CDR2: LGHNA, YSLEER. Trimming stripped 1 base from V and 2 bases from J, with 9 bases between. The CDR3 runs 14 residues. In DNA, the CDR3 is TGCGCCAGCAGCCAAGCTCGTGGGACCTACGAGCAGTACTTC. This translates into CASSQARGTYEQYF.

V usage is TRBV7-9 and J usage is TRBJ1-1, with 10 bases aligning to TRBD1. Germline CDR1 reads SEHNR; CDR2 reads FQNEAQ (reference sequence). V shed 5 bases and J 0 bases; nucleotides not matched to a gene: 6. CDR3 length: 16 residues. Here the CDR3 DNA reads TGTGCCAGCAGCGCCGGACAGGGGGTGATGAACACTGAAGCTTTCTTT. Its translation is CASSAGQGVMNTEAFF.